This entry features one T cell receptor (beta chain) sequence. The method was immunoSEQ multiplex PCR; TCRdb's version includes in-frame clones alone and lacks a portion of them. This sample carries about 50,000 clones, 92% of them seen once, and the ten largest clones take about 0.24%. The J segment lost 7 bases and the V segment lost 1 base, leaving 3 bases of the junction unmatched. Germline assignment: CDR1 SEHNR and CDR2 FQNEAQ (reference sequence). The CDR3 loop spans 15 amino acids. This record comes from a study of T cell changes during pregnancy in multiple sclerosis. This sequence originates from a female donor with multiple sclerosis, enrolled in a pregnancy study. The source was CD4+ T cells from peripheral blood mononuclear cells, collected in the second trimester of pregnancy. The genes are TRBV7-9 and TRBJ2-1, with 11 nucleotides matching TRBD2. The CDR3 protein is CASSLGTSGLNEQFF. CDR3 DNA sequence: TGTGCCAGCAGCTTAGGGACTAGCGGGCTTAATGAGCAGTTCTTC.